The TCR beta chain under discussion was sequenced for a study of fetal regulatory T cell absence and autoimmunity. The study's findings and limits: Pancreas and cord blood did not differ much in TRB family usage. Antigen-driven pancreatic autoimmunity before birth in IPEX was inferred from oligoclonal enrichment. Some top pancreas TCR clones were over 80-fold enriched versus cord blood.

CDR3 length equals 15 residues. Trimming took 3 bases from V and 2 from J; bases not matched to a gene: 0. The germline V gene encodes CDR1 KGHSH and CDR2 LQKENI. A remark on this clone: Its antigen is not known.

Sequencing was at survey level. Method: immunoSEQ multiplex PCR; TCRdb's copy keeps in-frame clones and lacks some. The repertoire holds around 100,000 clones, with around 72% as singletons. The origin of this receptor is a male donor with IPEX syndrome. The rearrangement uses TRBV18 and TRBJ2-1; TRBD2 agrees at 11 bases. The sample consisted of pancreas tissue. The CDR3 protein is CASSPTSGTYNEQFF. CDR3 in DNA: TGTGCCAGCTCACCGACTAGCGGGACCTACAATGAGCAGTTCTTC. The full variable domain, completed using reference TRBV18 and TRBJ2-1, is NAGVMQNPRHLVRRRGQEARLRCSPMKGHSHVYWYRQLPEEGLKFMVYLQKENIIDESGMPKERFSAEFPKEGPSILRIQQVVRGDSAAYFCASSPTSGTYNEQFFGPGTRLTVL.